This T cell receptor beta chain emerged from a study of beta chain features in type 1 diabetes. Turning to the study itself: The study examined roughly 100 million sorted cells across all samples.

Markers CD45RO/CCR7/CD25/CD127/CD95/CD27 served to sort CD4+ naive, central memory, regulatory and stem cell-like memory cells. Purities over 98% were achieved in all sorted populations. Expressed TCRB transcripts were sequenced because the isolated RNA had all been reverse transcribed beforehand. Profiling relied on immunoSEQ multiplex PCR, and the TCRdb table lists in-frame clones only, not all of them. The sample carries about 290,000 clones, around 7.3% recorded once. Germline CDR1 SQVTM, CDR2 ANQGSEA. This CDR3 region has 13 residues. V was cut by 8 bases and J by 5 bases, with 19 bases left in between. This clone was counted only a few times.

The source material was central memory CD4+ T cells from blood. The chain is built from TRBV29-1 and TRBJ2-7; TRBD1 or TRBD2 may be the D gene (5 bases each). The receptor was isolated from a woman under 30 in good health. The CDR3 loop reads CSFTGTGLHEQYF. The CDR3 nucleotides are TGCAGCTTTACCGGGACGGGATTACACGAGCAGTACTTC.